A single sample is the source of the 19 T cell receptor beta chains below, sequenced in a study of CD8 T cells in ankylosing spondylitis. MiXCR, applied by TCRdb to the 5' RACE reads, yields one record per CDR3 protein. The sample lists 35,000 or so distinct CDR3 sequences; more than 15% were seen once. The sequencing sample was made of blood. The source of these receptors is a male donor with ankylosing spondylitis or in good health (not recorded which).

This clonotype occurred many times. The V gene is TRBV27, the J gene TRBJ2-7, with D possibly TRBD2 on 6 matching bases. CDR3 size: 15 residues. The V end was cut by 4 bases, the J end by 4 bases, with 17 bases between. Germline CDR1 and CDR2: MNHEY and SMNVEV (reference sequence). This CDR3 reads CASSYQGLGSYEQYF. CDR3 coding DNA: TGTGCCAGCAGTTACCAGGGACTGGGGAGTTACGAGCAGTACTTC.

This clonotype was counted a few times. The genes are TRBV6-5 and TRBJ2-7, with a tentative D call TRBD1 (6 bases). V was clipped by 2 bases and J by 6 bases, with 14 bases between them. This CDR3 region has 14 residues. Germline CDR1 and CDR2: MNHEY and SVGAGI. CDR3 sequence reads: CASSYNRANGEQYF. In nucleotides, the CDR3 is TGTGCCAGCAGTTACAACAGGGCGAATGGCGAGCAGTACTTC.

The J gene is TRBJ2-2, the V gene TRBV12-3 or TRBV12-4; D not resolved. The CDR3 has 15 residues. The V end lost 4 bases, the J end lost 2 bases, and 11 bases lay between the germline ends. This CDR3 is CASSSLLVNTGELFF. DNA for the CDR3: TGTGCCAGCAGTTCCCTACTTGTTAACACCGGGGAGCTGTTTTTT.

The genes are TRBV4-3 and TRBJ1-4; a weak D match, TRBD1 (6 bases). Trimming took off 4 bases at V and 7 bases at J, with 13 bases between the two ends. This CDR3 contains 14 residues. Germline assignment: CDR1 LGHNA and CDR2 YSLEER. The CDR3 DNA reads TGCGCCAGCAGCCCACAGGGACGGGCTGAAAAACTGTTTTTT. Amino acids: CASSPQGRAEKLFF.

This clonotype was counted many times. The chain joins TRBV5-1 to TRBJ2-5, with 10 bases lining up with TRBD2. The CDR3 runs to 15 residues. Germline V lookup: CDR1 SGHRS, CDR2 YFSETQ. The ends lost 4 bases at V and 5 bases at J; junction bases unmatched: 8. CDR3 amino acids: CASSALAGAGETQYF. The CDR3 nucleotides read TGCGCCAGCAGCGCCCTAGCGGGAGCTGGGGAGACCCAGTACTTC.

The CDR3 nucleotides are TGCAGTGCTAGAACAGGGAACACCGGGGAGCTGTTTTTT. It encodes CSARTGNTGELFF. This chain joins TRBV20-1 and TRBJ2-2; possibly TRBD1 for D (5 bases). The V end was cut by 2 bases, the J end by 1 base, with 5 bases between. This CDR3 spans 13 amino acids. Germline-derived CDR1 and CDR2 are DFQATT and SNEGSKA (reference sequence).

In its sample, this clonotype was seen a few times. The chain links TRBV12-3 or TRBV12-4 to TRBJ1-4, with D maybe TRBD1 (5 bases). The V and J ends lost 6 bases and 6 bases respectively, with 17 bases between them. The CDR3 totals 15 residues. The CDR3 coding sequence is TGTGCCAGCAGCTCCACAGGACAAGGGTATGAAAAACTGTTTTTT. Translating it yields CASSSTGQGYEKLFF.

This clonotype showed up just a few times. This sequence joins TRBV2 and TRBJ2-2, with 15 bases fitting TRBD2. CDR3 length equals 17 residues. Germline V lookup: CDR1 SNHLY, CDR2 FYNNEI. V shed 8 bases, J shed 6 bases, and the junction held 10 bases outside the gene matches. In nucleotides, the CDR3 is TGTGCCAGCTCGATCGGACTAGCGGGAGGGGTGGCCGGGGAGCTGTTTTTT. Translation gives CASSIGLAGGVAGELFF.

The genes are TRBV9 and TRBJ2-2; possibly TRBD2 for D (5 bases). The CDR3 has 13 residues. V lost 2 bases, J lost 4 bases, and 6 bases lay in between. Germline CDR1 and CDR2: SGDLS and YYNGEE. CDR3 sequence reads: CASSVGVTGELFF. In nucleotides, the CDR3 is TGTGCCAGCAGCGTCGGGGTCACCGGGGAGCTGTTTTTT.

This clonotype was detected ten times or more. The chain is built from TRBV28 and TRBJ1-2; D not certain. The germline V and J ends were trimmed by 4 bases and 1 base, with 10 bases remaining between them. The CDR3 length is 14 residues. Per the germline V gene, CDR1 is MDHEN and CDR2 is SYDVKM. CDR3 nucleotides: TGTGCCAGCAGTTCCTCACCGCTTAACTATGGCTACACCTTC. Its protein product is CASSSSPLNYGYTF.

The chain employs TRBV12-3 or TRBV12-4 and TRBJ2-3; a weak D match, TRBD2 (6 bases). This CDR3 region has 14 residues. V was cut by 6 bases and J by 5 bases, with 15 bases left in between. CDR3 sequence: CASSREEVRDTQYF. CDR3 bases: TGTGCCAGCAGCAGGGAGGAGGTTCGAGATACGCAGTATTTT.

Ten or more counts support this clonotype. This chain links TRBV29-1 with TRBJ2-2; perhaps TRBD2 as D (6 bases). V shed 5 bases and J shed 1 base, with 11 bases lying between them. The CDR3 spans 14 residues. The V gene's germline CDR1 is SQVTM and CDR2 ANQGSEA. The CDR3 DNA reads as TGCAGCGTTTTTGCGGGGATGAACACCGGGGAGCTGTTTTTT. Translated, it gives CSVFAGMNTGELFF.

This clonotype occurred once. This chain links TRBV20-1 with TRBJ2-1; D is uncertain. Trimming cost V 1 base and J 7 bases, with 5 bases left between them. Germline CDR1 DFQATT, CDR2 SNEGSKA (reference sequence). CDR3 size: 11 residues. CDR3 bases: TGCAGTGCTAGAGTGAGAAATGAGCAGTTCTTC. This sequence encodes CSARVRNEQFF.

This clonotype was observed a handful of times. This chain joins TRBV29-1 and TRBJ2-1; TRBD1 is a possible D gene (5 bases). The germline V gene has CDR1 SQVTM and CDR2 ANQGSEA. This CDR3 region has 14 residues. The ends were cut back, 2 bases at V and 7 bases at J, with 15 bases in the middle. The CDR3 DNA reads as TGCAGCGTTGAACCACGAGATCAGGGAAATGAGCAGTTCTTC. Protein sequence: CSVEPRDQGNEQFF.

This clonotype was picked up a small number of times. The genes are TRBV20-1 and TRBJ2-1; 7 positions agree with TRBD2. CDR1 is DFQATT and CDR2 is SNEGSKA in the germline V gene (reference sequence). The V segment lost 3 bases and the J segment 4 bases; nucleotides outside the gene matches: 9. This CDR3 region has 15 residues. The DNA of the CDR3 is TGCAGTGCTAGGGCCCCTGGCGGGGGTTACAATGAGCAGTTCTTC. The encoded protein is CSARAPGGGYNEQFF.

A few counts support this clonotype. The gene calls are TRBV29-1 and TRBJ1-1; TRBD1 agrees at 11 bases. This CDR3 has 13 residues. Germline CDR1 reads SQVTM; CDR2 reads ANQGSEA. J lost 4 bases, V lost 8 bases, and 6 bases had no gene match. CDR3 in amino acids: CSTGGQGVTEAFF. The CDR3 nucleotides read TGCAGCACGGGGGGACAGGGGGTCACTGAAGCTTTCTTT.

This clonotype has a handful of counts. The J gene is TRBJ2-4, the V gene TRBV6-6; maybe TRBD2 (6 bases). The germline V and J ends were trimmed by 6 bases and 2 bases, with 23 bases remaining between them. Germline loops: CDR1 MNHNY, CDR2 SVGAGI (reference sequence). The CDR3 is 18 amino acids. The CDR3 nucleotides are TGTGCCAGCAGACCTCGTGGGGGGAGCACTCTTACCAAAAACATTCAGTACTTC. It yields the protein CASRPRGGSTLTKNIQYF.

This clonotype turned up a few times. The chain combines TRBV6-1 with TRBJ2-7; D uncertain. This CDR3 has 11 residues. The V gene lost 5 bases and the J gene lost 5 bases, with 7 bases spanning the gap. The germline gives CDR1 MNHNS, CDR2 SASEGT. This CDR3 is CASSQENEQYF. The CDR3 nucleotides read TGTGCCAGCAGTCAGGAAAACGAGCAGTACTTC.

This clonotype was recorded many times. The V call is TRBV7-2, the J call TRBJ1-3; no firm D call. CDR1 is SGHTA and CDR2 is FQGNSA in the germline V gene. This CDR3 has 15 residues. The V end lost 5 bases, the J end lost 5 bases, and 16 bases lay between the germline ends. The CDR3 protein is CASSPPGKRRNTIYF. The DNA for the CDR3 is TGTGCCAGCAGCCCACCGGGGAAGAGGAGAAACACCATATATTTT.